This T cell receptor (beta chain) emerged from a study of T cells in Graves' hyperthyroidism and ophthalmopathy. This clonotype was seen many times. RNA transcripts gave rise to amplified TCR beta CDR3 regions. An initial round of RT-PCR targeting the TCR CDR3 relied on the HTBI primer set. TCRdb itself ran the multiplex PCR reads through MiXCR, one entry per CDR3 protein. The data show fewer than 700,000 distinct CDR3 sequences, approximately 17% seen once. V was trimmed by 2 bases and J by 3 bases, leaving 10 bases between them. The CDR3 contains 14 residues. Germline CDR1 reads LGHDT; CDR2 reads YNNKEL (reference sequence). Enrolled ophthalmopathy patients presented with a Clinical Activity Score of at least 3, a NOSPECS grade of at least 4, and disease duration under 3 months.

The chain has TRBV3-1 and TRBJ1-2; perhaps TRBD1 as D (6 bases). This clonotype was obtained from a woman in her late teens or twenties with Graves' ophthalmopathy. Sequencing used blood. The CDR3 region is CASSQWAGDYGYTF. In DNA form, the CDR3 reads TGTGCCAGCAGCCAATGGGCAGGGGACTATGGCTACACCTTC.